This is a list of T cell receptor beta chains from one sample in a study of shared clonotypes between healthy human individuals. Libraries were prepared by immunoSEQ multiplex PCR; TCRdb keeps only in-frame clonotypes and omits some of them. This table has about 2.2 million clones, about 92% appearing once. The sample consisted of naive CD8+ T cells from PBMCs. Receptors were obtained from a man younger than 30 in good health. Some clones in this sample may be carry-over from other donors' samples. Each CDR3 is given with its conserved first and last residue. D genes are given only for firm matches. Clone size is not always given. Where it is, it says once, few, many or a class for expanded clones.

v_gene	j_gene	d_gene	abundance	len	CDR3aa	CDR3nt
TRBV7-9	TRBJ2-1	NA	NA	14	CAGRGGGPDNEQFF	TGTGCCGGGAGGGGCGGGGGCCCCGACAATGAGCAGTTCTTC
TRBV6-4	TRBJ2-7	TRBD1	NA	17	CASSHSYPGQGHYEQYF	TGTGCCAGCAGTCATTCCTATCCGGGACAGGGGCACTACGAGCAGTACTTC
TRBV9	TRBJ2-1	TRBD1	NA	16	CASSAAGTGLYNEQFF	TGTGCCAGCAGCGCCGCCGGGACAGGCCTCTACAATGAGCAGTTCTTC
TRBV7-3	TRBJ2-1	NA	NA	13	CASSPPLGNEQFF	TGTGCCAGCAGCCCCCCTCTGGGTAATGAGCAGTTCTTC
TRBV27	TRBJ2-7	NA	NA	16	CASSHLHPNPPYEQYF	TGTGCCAGCAGCCACCTCCATCCCAATCCTCCCTACGAGCAGTACTTC
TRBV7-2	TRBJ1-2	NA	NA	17	CASSSPLGVGPNYGYTF	TGTGCCAGCAGCTCCCCGTTGGGGGTAGGGCCTAACTATGGCTACACCTTC
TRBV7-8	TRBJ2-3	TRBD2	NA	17	CASSLARLAALTDTQYF	TGTGCCAGCAGCTTAGCGAGGCTAGCGGCCCTCACAGATACGCAGTATTTT
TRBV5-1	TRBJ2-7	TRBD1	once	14	CASSLGRDRYEQYF	TGCGCCAGCAGCTTGGGCCGGGACAGGTACGAGCAGTACTTC
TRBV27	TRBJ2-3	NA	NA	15	CASSWGTASTDTQYF	TGTGCCAGCAGTTGGGGGACGGCTAGCACAGATACGCAGTATTTT
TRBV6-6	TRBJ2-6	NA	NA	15	CAILDLDSGANVLTF	TGTGCCATCCTAGACCTGGACTCTGGGGCCAACGTCCTGACTTTC
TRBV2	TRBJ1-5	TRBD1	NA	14	CASSDGRGLLPQHF	TGTGCCAGCAGTGACGGCAGGGGGCTCTTGCCCCAGCATTTT
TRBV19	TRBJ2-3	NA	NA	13	CASSRGGTDTQYF	TGTGCCAGCTCCCGCGGGGGCACAGATACGCAGTATTTT
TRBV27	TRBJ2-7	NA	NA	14	CASSDVNFLGEQYF	TGTGCCAGCAGTGACGTAAACTTCCTAGGGGAGCAGTACTTC
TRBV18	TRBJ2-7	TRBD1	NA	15	CASSPAGGSSYEQYF	TGTGCCAGCTCACCAGCAGGGGGAAGCTCCTACGAGCAGTACTTC
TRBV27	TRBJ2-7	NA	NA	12	CASGTHAYEQYF	TGTGCCAGTGGGACTCACGCCTACGAGCAGTACTTC
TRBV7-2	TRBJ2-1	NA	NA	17	CASSLTMLGEQYNEQFF	TGTGCCAGCAGCCTCACCATGCTCGGCGAGCAGTACAATGAGCAGTTCTTC
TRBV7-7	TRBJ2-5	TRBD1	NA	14	CASSVGQGEETQYF	TGTGCCAGCAGCGTGGGACAGGGCGAAGAGACCCAGTACTTC
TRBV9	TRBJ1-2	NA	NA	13	CASSVAARYDYTF	TGTGCCAGCAGCGTAGCAGCGAGGTATGACTACACCTTC
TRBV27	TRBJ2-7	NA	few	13	CASSLGQTYEQYF	TGTGCCAGCAGTCTAGGACAGACCTACGAGCAGTACTTC
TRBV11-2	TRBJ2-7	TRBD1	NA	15	CASSLPGQGAYEQYF	TGTGCCAGCAGCTTACCGGGACAGGGGGCCTACGAGCAGTACTTC